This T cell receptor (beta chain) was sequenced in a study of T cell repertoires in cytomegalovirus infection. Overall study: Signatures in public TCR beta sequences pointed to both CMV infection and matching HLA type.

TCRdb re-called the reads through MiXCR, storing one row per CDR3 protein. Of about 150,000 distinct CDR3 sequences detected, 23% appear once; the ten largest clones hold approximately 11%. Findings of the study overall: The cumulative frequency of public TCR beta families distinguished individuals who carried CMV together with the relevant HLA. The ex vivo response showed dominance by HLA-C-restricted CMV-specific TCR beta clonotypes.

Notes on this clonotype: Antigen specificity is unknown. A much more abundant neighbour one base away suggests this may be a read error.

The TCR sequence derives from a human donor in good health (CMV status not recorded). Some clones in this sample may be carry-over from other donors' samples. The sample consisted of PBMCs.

CDR3 sequence (DNA): TGTACCAGCAGTTTATGGTCAGGGGGCACTGAAGCTTTCTTT. As protein: CTSSLWSGGTEAFF. The chain has TRBV28 and TRBJ1-1; 7 positions agree with TRBD1. The CDR3 has 14 residues. Germline V gene sequence: CDR1 MDHEN, CDR2 SYDVKM.